These 18 T cell receptor beta chains were sequenced from one sample in a study of cytomegalovirus exposure and HLA in healthy donors. 13 Jbeta primers and 60 Vbeta primers were used for the PCR. Some clones are missing from TCRdb's copy, which holds only in-frame ones; the method was immunoSEQ multiplex PCR. The repertoire has 160,000 or so clones, roughly 90% of them found once; the top ten carry roughly 2%. Sample: PBMCs. These receptors originate from a woman between 18 and 29 years old in good health and CMV-seronegative.

The rearrangement uses TRBV2 and TRBJ2-1; 14 bases are a match to TRBD2. V shed 8 bases, J shed 2 bases, and the junction held 5 bases outside the gene matches. CDR3 length equals 16 residues. The V gene's germline CDR1 is SNHLY and CDR2 FYNNEI. The CDR3 spells CASSGTSGGTYNEQFF. The CDR3 bases are TGTGCCAGCTCCGGGACTAGCGGGGGAACCTACAATGAGCAGTTCTTC.

The rearrangement uses TRBV9 and TRBJ2-2; the D gene is possibly TRBD2 (7 bases). The CDR3 is 17 residues long. Trimming took 4 bases from V and 6 from J, leaving 22 bases between them. The germline V gene encodes CDR1 SGDLS and CDR2 YYNGEE. CDR3 coding DNA: TGTGCCAGCAGCCCAACTGCGGGGGCCCAGGGTCCCGGGGAGCTGTTTTTT. Amino acids: CASSPTAGAQGPGELFF.

The CDR3 DNA follows: TGTGCCAGCAGCGTAGGTACAGGGCTGAGAACAGATACGCAGTATTTT. It yields the protein CASSVGTGLRTDTQYF. V usage is TRBV9 and J usage is TRBJ2-3; tentatively, D is TRBD1 (6 bases). CDR1 and CDR2 from the germline V gene are SGDLS and YYNGEE. The CDR3 covers 16 residues. Trimming removed 0 bases from V and 3 bases from J, with 14 bases in between.

This chain uses TRBV14 with TRBJ2-5; no clear D gene. The assigned J gene may be wrong: the sequence end matches TRBJ2-7 better. Germline CDR1 is SGHDN and CDR2 is FVKESK. The CDR3 runs 12 residues. CDR3 sequence reads: CASSQGPHEQYF. The DNA of the CDR3 is TGTGCCAGCAGCCAAGGCCCCCACGAGCAGTACTTC.

The DNA for the CDR3 is TGTGCCAGTAGTATGAGTGCCAAATCTAACTATGGCTACACCTTC. This sequence encodes CASSMSAKSNYGYTF. This sequence joins TRBV19 and TRBJ1-2; D remains unclear. CDR1 and CDR2 from the germline V gene are LNHDA and SQIVND (reference sequence). V was cut by 3 bases and J by 0 bases, with 11 bases left in between. CDR3 size: 15 residues.

The chain uses TRBV27 and TRBJ1-4; possible D gene TRBD1, 5 bases. CDR1 is MNHEY, CDR2 SMNVEV, per germline (reference sequence). The V and J ends lost 4 bases and 0 bases respectively, with 9 bases between them. This CDR3 comprises 15 residues. The CDR3 DNA follows: TGTGCCAGCAGTTCACAAGGGGCAACTAATGAAAAACTGTTTTTT. Protein product: CASSSQGATNEKLFF.

This sequence joins TRBV9 and TRBJ2-5; 7 bases fit TRBD2. The germline gives CDR1 SGDLS, CDR2 YYNGEE. CDR3 length: 15 residues. V shed 2 bases and J 4 bases; nucleotides not matched to a gene: 8. The CDR3 nucleotides are TGTGCCAGCAGCGTGGTGGGAGGGCCCGGAGAGACCCAGTACTTC. Translating it yields CASSVVGGPGETQYF.

The V call is TRBV6-6, the J call TRBJ2-5; D unresolved. The last part of the DNA fits TRBJ2-7 better; the J call may be wrong. Germline assignment: CDR1 MNHNY and CDR2 SVGAGI (reference sequence). The CDR3 loop spans 12 amino acids. In DNA, the CDR3 is TGTGCCAGCAGTTTTGTCACCTACGAGCAGTACTTC. Translating gives CASSFVTYEQYF.

J is TRBJ2-7 and V is TRBV20-1, with D perhaps matching TRBD2 (6 bases). V lost 2 bases and J 6 bases, leaving 8 bases between the germline ends. Germline CDR1 and CDR2: DFQATT and SNEGSKA (reference sequence). CDR3 size: 11 residues. The CDR3 loop is CSARTAGEQYF. For the CDR3, the DNA is TGCAGTGCTAGAACAGCGGGCGAGCAGTACTTC.

J is TRBJ2-2 and V is TRBV11-2, with D perhaps TRBD2 (5 bases). Germline V lookup: CDR1 SGHAT, CDR2 FQNNGV. The V end lost 3 bases, the J end lost 0 bases, and 11 bases lay between the germline ends. CDR3 length: 16 residues. CDR3 loop: CASSFIALANTGELFF. The CDR3 DNA follows: TGTGCCAGCAGCTTTATAGCGCTAGCGAACACCGGGGAGCTGTTTTTT.

V usage is TRBV5-4 and J usage is TRBJ2-1, with TRBD1 as a possible D gene (5 bases). The CDR3 sequence is 13 residues long. Germline CDR1 is SGHNT and CDR2 is YYREEE (reference sequence). V lost 5 bases to trimming and J lost 7 bases, with 13 bases between them. The CDR3 reads CASSPADRNEQFF. The CDR3 nucleotides read TGTGCCAGCAGTCCTGCCGACAGAAATGAGCAGTTCTTC.

This chain connects TRBV2 to TRBJ2-7; TRBD1 agrees at 8 bases. V shed 3 bases, J shed 5 bases, and the junction held 15 bases outside the gene matches. The germline gives CDR1 SNHLY, CDR2 FYNNEI. This CDR3 contains 17 residues. The CDR3, as DNA: TGTGCCAGCAGTGAGACCGCGGGACAGGCAAGTCGCCACGAGCAGTACTTC. Amino acid sequence: CASSETAGQASRHEQYF. The full variable domain, with the rest looked up from reference TRBV2 and TRBJ2-7, is EPEVTQTPSHQVTQMGQEVILRCVPISNHLYFYWYRQILGQKVEFLVSFYNNEISEKSEIFDDQFSVERPDGSNFTLKIRSTKLEDSAMYFCASSETAGQASRHEQYFGPGTRLTVT.

This chain links TRBV5-5 with TRBJ1-1; the D gene is possibly TRBD1 (6 bases). CDR1 is SGHKS and CDR2 is YYEKEE in the germline V gene (reference sequence). CDR3 length equals 17 residues. V lost 2 bases, J lost 0 bases, and 17 bases lay in between. CDR3 protein: CASSFPLQGSMNTEAFF. The CDR3 DNA reads as TGTGCCAGCAGCTTTCCACTACAGGGAAGCATGAACACTGAAGCTTTCTTT.

This clone is a singleton in its sample. This chain links TRBV6-5 with TRBJ1-2, with D hard to call. V was pared by 2 bases and J by 4 bases, with 11 bases between. CDR3 length equals 14 residues. Germline-derived CDR1 and CDR2 are MNHEY and SVGAGI. The DNA for the CDR3 is TGTGCCAGCAGTTACGCTGCGGGGAGCTATGGCTACACCTTC. Amino acids: CASSYAAGSYGYTF.

V gene TRBV21-1 combines with J gene TRBJ2-5; the table's D call TRBD2 went unverified against the DNA. TRBV21-1 is a recognized pseudogene. The CDR3 extends over 17 amino acids. The CDR3 nucleotides are TGTGCCAGCAGCACCCCCGGGACTAGCGGGGGGGCGGAGACCCAGTACTTC. Residues: CASSTPGTSGGAETQYF.

V is TRBV7-8 and J is TRBJ1-5, with a weak D call TRBD1 (6 bases). The CDR3 sequence is 15 residues long. Germline assignment: CDR1 SGHVS and CDR2 FQNEAQ. The V gene lost 4 bases and the J gene lost 2 bases, with 12 bases spanning the gap. The CDR3 DNA reads TGTGCCAGCAGCTGGGGGGGCAAGGGCAATCAGCCCCAGCATTTT. Translating it yields CASSWGGKGNQPQHF.

The rearrangement uses TRBV19 and TRBJ2-1; 13 bases map to TRBD2. The V and J ends lost 1 base and 6 bases, in that order; junction bases with no gene match: 6. CDR3 length: 17 residues. CDR1 and CDR2 from the germline V gene are LNHDA and SQIVND (reference sequence). For the CDR3, the DNA is TGTGCCAGTAGTATAGTCACTAGCGGGAGGGGGGGCAATGAGCAGTTCTTC. It codes for CASSIVTSGRGGNEQFF.

The V and J genes are TRBV10-3 and TRBJ2-3; no clear D gene. The V end was cut by 2 bases, the J end by 3 bases, with 9 bases between. CDR1 and CDR2 (germline): ENHRY, SYGVKD. The CDR3 totals 14 residues. CDR3 nucleotide sequence: TGTGCCATCAGTGAGAATATCCAGACAGATACGCAGTATTTT. Amino acid sequence: CAISENIQTDTQYF.